What follows are 10 T cell receptor beta chains derived from one specimen sequenced in a study of cytomegalovirus exposure and HLA in healthy donors. 13 Jbeta primers and 60 Vbeta primers were used for the PCR. The assay was immunoSEQ multiplex PCR, and TCRdb's table has in-frame clones only and misses some. The profile shows 90,000 to 120,000 clones, approximately 80% of them singletons. Specimen: PBMCs. Receptor source: a male donor in good health and CMV-seronegative.

The chain couples TRBV15 to TRBJ2-2, with D possibly matching TRBD2 (7 bases). In germline, CDR1 is LNHNV, CDR2 YYDKDF (reference sequence). This CDR3 has 12 residues. V lost 6 bases and J lost 7, with 9 bases in between. The CDR3 nucleotides read TGTGCCACCAGAGGGGGGGGCGGGGAGCTGTTTTTT. It is translated as CATRGGGGELFF.

The chain employs TRBV11-2 and TRBJ1-1, with D hard to call. Germline V lookup: CDR1 SGHAT, CDR2 FQNNGV. Trimming left V 0 bases short and J 4 bases short, with 9 bases between. This CDR3 spans 14 amino acids. DNA for the CDR3: TGTGCCAGCAGCTTAGACGGGGTTGGCACTGAAGCTTTCTTT. It is translated as CASSLDGVGTEAFF.

This clone was counted once. The chain employs TRBV7-9 and TRBJ1-2, with D perhaps matching TRBD1 (5 bases). The CDR3 has 15 amino acids. Per germline, CDR1 SEHNR and CDR2 FQNEAQ (reference sequence). The V end lost 4 bases, the J end lost 0 bases, and 12 bases lay between the germline ends. In DNA, the CDR3 is TGTGCCAGCAGCTCCCAGGGTGTTTCTAACTATGGCTACACCTTC. Encoded protein: CASSSQGVSNYGYTF.

This sequence joins TRBV15 and TRBJ2-2, with D perhaps matching TRBD2 (5 bases). The CDR3 consists of 15 residues. From germline, CDR1 is LNHNV and CDR2 YYDKDF (reference sequence). Trimming left V 0 bases short and J 7 bases short, with 12 bases between. The CDR3 DNA is TGTGCCACCAGCAGAGATTTACGGGGAAGCGGGGAGCTGTTTTTT. The encoded protein is CATSRDLRGSGELFF.

The J gene is TRBJ2-7, the V gene TRBV29-1, with D possibly being TRBD1 (6 bases). Germline V gene data show CDR1 as SQVTM and CDR2 as ANQGSEA. The V end was cut by 5 bases, the J end by 5 bases, with 22 bases between. The CDR3 sequence is 15 residues long. In DNA form, the CDR3 reads TGCAGCGTTTCCGCCCGAGGGCAGGGGACCGACGAGCAGTACTTC. Protein: CSVSARGQGTDEQYF.

This clone has more than one count but fewer than ten. This chain connects TRBV5-1 to TRBJ1-2; 7 bases align to TRBD1. Germline V gene sequence: CDR1 SGHRS, CDR2 YFSETQ. The CDR3 consists of 17 residues. V dropped 0 bases and J dropped 2; count of bases not matched to a gene: 10. DNA for the CDR3: TGCGCCAGCAGCTTGGGAACAGGGGCGAGATCCAACTATGGCTACACCTTC. It encodes CASSLGTGARSNYGYTF.

This chain links TRBV4-1 with TRBJ2-3, with TRBD1 matching 10 bases. Germline trimming cut 4 bases from V and 6 bases from J; bases unmatched to any gene: 10. The CDR3 covers 16 residues. The germline V gene encodes CDR1 MGHRA and CDR2 YSYEKL. CDR3 residues: CASSPQRQGAKDTQYF. The CDR3 DNA sequence: TGCGCCAGCAGCCCGCAGAGACAGGGGGCTAAGGATACGCAGTATTTT.

This chain links TRBV27 with TRBJ2-7; D possibly corresponds to TRBD2 (7 bases). The CDR3 length is 14 residues. In germline, CDR1 is MNHEY, CDR2 SMNVEV (reference sequence). V gave up 4 bases and J gave up 4 bases, with 14 bases separating them. DNA for the CDR3: TGTGCCAGCAGTTCAGCGGGACATTCATACGAGCAGTACTTC. Residues: CASSSAGHSYEQYF.

V usage is TRBV6-5 and J usage is TRBJ2-1, with TRBD1 identical over 8 bases. Germline V CDR1 and CDR2: MNHEY, SVGAGI. V trimming: 2 bases; J trimming: 7 bases; junction bases outside the gene matches: 7. The CDR3 consists of 15 residues. Here the CDR3 DNA reads TGTGCCAGCAGTTACAAGACAGGGGTTCGAAATGAGCAGTTCTTC. Protein: CASSYKTGVRNEQFF.

The chain joins TRBV11-3 to TRBJ2-1; perhaps TRBD1 as D (8 bases). Germline V CDR1 and CDR2: SGHNT, YENEEA. The CDR3 is made up of 15 amino acids. V lost 2 bases to trimming and J lost 5 bases, with 13 bases between them. The CDR3 spells CASSLTGGGNNEQFF. CDR3 bases: TGTGCCAGCAGCTTAACAGGGGGGGGTAACAATGAGCAGTTCTTC.